Listed here is a single T cell receptor (beta chain). Its antigen remains unidentified. Base qualities are missing; no much larger clone stands one base away. This entry is derived from a study of cytomegalovirus exposure and HLA in healthy donors (dated by TCRdb to 2017 to 2019). Background on the whole study: An earlier analysis of some 550 of the donors reported 276 Gb of sequence data and roughly 100 million unique TCR beta sequences from about 180 million T cells. Roughly 290 gigabases of sequencing data and 75 million to 85 million unique TCR sequences made up an early release that covered around 640 HLA-typed donors. Among the roughly 400 genotyped donors, about 83% belonged to the genetic ancestry cluster associated with self-reported Caucasian donors. The study aimed to test whether cataloging public T cell receptors could reveal signatures of past pathogen exposure. The T cell repertoires of several hundred subjects were profiled by immunosequencing and related to cytomegalovirus serostatus. Along with the approximately 620-subject first cohort, a separate validation cohort of approximately 110 different subjects was used. High-throughput TCR immunosequencing, statistical association of individual TCRs with disease status, and machine learning were combined to predict cytomegalovirus infection status. To study patterns of TCR occurrence, a later analysis re-analyzed previously published TCR beta repertoires from 550 to 800 donors and added high-resolution HLA genotyping. Rather than using new phenotypic data, the later analysis identified candidate immune exposures from TCR beta sequences and from how often those sequences occurred across donors. In an earlier analysis of a few hundred of the donors, high-throughput TCR beta sequencing was used to judge whether each TCR beta V gene segment behaved as functional or pseudogenic. Donor age, sex, ethnicity and CMV serostatus were collected together with the repertoire data. Genome-wide SNP genotypes for about 65% of the 666 donors were used in a later genetic analysis, which treated that subset as a discovery cohort. Every repertoire in the discovery cohort had been generated on one and the same sequencing platform. Class I and class II HLA loci were covered by the typing at four-digit resolution. The number of donors typed differed by locus, with 629-630 for A, B, C, DRB1 and DQB1, 522 for DQA1, nearly 610 for DPA1, and about 450 for DPB1. Roughly 5 DR-DQ haplotypes were treated as single units for association and clustering because of strong linkage in the cohort. Across 300 to 400 genotyped donors of the cohort, an average of about 220,000 unique TCR beta nucleotide sequences per donor were sequenced, and roughly a sixth of those sequences were non-productive.

The CDR3 starts with the cysteine, ends with the phenylalanine, and has 14 residues. Just CDR3 DNA is preserved here, 42 bases in frame from base 1. Via the germline V gene (reference sequence), CDR1 is GTSNPN and CDR2 SVGIG. The V and J ends are trimmed by 0 bases and 9 bases, leaving 15 bases between them. Receptor libraries were prepared by the immunoSEQ multiplex PCR assay. The multiplex PCR relied on a mix of 60 forward primers for TCR Vbeta segments and 13 reverse primers for TCR Jbeta segments. The CDR3 region of rearranged TCR beta genes was amplified from genomic DNA by a multiplex PCR assay. On the Illumina HiSeq System, the amplified TCR beta libraries were sequenced as 87-base-pair reads. The original pipeline was this. A later analysis counted about 80 million unique TCR beta chains across the 666 repertoires, and 9.5 million to 11 million of these chains were shared by at least two donors. Raw reads were error-corrected and collapsed into unique sequences by a nearest-neighbor algorithm in which closely related sequences were merged to remove PCR and sequencing errors. To assign V, D and J gene segments, CDR3 sequences were aligned to IMGT reference sequences. For a sequence to be retained, at least a six-nucleotide match to both a V gene segment and a J gene segment was required. Rearrangements were called productive when the CDR3 lacked stop codons and stayed in frame with V and J; all others were non-productive. Following IMGT convention, CDR3 was defined as the stretch from the second conserved V-encoded cysteine up to the conserved J-encoded phenylalanine. The earlier analysis of fewer than 700 of the donors excluded sequences that lacked an unambiguous match to a single V gene segment. An earlier analysis of some 610 of the donors called V segments functional above 56.7% productive rearrangements and segregating when the between-donor standard deviation exceeded 5%. A statistical classification framework was built for diagnosing cytomegalovirus status from the catalog of TCR beta chain sequences. In a later analysis, V and J genes were assigned by comparing TCR nucleotide sequences against IMGT/GENE-DB human TR gene sequences. A later analysis assigned CDR3 sequences and most-parsimonious VDJ recombination scenarios with the TCRdist pipeline. A later analysis defined each TCR beta chain by its CDR3 amino acid sequence plus V-gene family, and excluded reads lacking a unique V-gene family. To address suspected cross-contamination and a sequencing artifact, a later analysis removed over 500 highly shared, low-generation-probability nucleotide sequences. A later analysis calculated a clonal expansion index for each public chain from normalized within-repertoire ranks of inferred template counts. In a later analysis, generation probabilities were computed with a VDJ recombination model fitted to out-of-frame rearrangements, and the resulting probabilities were checked against IGoR. In a later analysis, TCR-TCR, TCR-HLA and TCR-CMV co-occurrence was scored with hypergeometric tests, and a repertoire-size bias correction was applied to TCR pairs. A later analysis estimated false discovery rates by permuting HLA or CMV assignments 20 times. In a later analysis, co-occurring TCRs were grouped using DBSCAN, with TCRdist sequence similarity added in when clustering inside HLA-allele-positive subsets. Repertoires with fewer than 30,000 or more than 120,000 public chains, plus five repertoires with anomalous nucleotide sharing, were excluded from co-occurrence clustering. Sourced from immuneACCESS, this table was stored by TCRdb with only in-frame sequences that have V and J called. A share of the clones is absent; for the studies checked, an unresolved V gene accounts for under half, and the remainder has no known explanation. Clonal size and the V and J genes are those of that table, whereas D and trimming came from the DNA. This sample holds some 200,000 clones; roughly four fifths were observed only once. The leading ten clones occupy about 0.58% of the sample.

Points the paper makes about the study in general: The authors suggested that the approach could potentially be generalized to other disease states and immunological phenotypes. A later genetic analysis reported fewer N-insertions in productive TCRs among donors in an Asian-associated ancestry cluster than the roughly 690-donor mean. In a later analysis, TCR association rates were found to vary across HLA loci, with the most associated TCRs seen for DRB1 alleles and the fewest for HLA-C alleles. For the cohort, immune exposure information was limited to CMV serostatus. Most CMV-associated TCR beta chains appeared to be HLA-restricted in a later analysis, and the HLA associations seemed to be driven largely by CMV exposure. In vitro tests confirmed that a few of the cytomegalovirus-associated TCR beta chains recognize cytomegalovirus antigens. Because counts were too low, roughly 16 rarely observed V segments, including chromosome 9 orphons, were left out of the earlier analysis of approximately 580 of the donors. An association between a missense DCLRE1C variant and V-gene and J-gene trimming of TCR beta chains was found in a later genetic analysis and replicated in an independent cohort. In an earlier analysis of approximately 590 of the donors, most TCR beta V segments appeared in productive rearrangements about 90% or about 30% of the time, broadly matching IMGT annotations. The study listed 170 or so TCR beta chains as associated with cytomegalovirus. In a later analysis, HLA-associated TCR beta chains showed more clonal expansion and lower generation probabilities than non-associated chains that were equally common. Strong co-occurrence of HLA alleles, especially DR and DQ, made assigning TCR associations to individual alleles difficult. A later analysis reported that several top co-occurrence clusters appeared linked to parvovirus B19, influenza, CMV and Epstein-Barr virus. Most TCR sequences were observed very rarely across donors, whereas some public TCRs were present in many individuals. HLA typing was unavailable for some donors at each locus, so association tests used only the typed subset. The classifier was reported to diagnose cytomegalovirus status with high specificity and sensitivity in both the original cohort and the validation cohort. The sequencing pipeline was judged likely to have produced a cluster of highly shared sequence variants as a technical artifact. Specific HLA alleles were associated with 18,000 or so TCR beta sequences at a false discovery rate of 0.05 in a later analysis. Presence/absence analyses assumed roughly uniform sequencing depth across donors, an assumption that may not hold. Linkage disequilibrium might explain the correlated functional status among segregating V segments, but an unknown experimental factor could not be ruled out. A further reported finding was that TCR beta sequences accurately predicted the HLA-A and HLA-B alleles for most subjects in the first cohort. In this cohort, only TCR beta chains were sequenced, and detectable features were limited by the absence of alpha or paired-chain data. The 87-base-pair reads could not distinguish some IMGT-functional V segments, including TRBV6-2 and TRBV6-3, so those segments were excluded.

The cohort comprised hundreds of healthy bone marrow donors. All cohort members were sampled while nominally healthy, although unrecorded immune exposures were likely present. The donor tested CMV seronegative, placing the donor among the 352 seronegative members of the cohort. A peripheral blood sample was provided by each donor, and peripheral blood mononuclear cells were used for TCR beta sequencing. The Qiagen DNeasy Blood Extraction Kit was used to extract genomic DNA from the blood cell samples. The chain uses TRBV30 and TRBJ2-4; a tentative D call is TRBD1 (6 bases match). This TCR was recovered from a middle-aged woman in good health and CMV-seronegative. Material for sequencing was PBMCs. The nucleotides are TGTGCCTGGAGTGTAACCCCACAAGGGGGCATTCAGTACTTC. Translated, this gives CAWSVTPQGGIQYF.